A single TCR beta chain is shown here with its context. This sample was included in a study of blood T cell repertoires in COVID-19. At the level of the study: Both acute and convalescent COVID-19 samples were obtained from the United States, Italy and Spain. In each case, the material was cDNA or gDNA derived from T cells, B-cell-depleted T cells, or PBMCs.

As processed by the authors: Amplification of reference gene primers provided the estimated nucleated cell counts. TCRdb keeps only in-frame clones here, not all; method: immunoSEQ multiplex PCR. V and J calls and clone size are copied from that table; D and trimming were computed from the DNA. The sample lists 110,000 to 150,000 clones; under 90% were seen once. Trimming took 1 base from V and 2 from J; bases not matched to a gene: 4. The CDR3 is 16 amino acids. The V gene's germline CDR1 is LNHNV and CDR2 YYDKDF (reference sequence). Sequenced material: peripheral blood. This clonotype originated in a human donor in a cohort sampled during active COVID-19. V usage is TRBV15 and J usage is TRBJ1-5; TRBD1 matches at 8 bases. CDR3 sequence (DNA): TGTGCCACCAGCAGAGCATGGACAGGGCGCAATCAGCCCCAGCATTTT. As protein: CATSRAWTGRNQPQHF.